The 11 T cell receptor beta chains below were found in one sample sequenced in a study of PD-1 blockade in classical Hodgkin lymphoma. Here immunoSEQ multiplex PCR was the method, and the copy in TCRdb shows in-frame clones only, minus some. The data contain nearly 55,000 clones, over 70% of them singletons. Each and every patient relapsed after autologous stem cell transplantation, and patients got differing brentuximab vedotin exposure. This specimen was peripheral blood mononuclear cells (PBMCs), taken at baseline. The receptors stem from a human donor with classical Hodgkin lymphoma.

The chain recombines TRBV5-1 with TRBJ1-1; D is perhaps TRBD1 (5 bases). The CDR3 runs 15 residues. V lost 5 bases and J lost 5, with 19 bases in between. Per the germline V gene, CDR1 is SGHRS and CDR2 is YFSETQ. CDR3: CASRVGTSGGTEAFF. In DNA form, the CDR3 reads TGCGCCAGCAGGGTAGGGACCTCCGGCGGGACTGAAGCTTTCTTT.

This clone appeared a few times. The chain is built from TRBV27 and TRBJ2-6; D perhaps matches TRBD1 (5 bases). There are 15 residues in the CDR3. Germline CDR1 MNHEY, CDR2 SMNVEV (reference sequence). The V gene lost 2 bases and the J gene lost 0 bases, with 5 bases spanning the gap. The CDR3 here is CASSLRGSGANVLTF. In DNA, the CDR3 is TGTGCCAGCAGTTTAAGGGGCTCTGGGGCCAACGTCCTGACTTTC.

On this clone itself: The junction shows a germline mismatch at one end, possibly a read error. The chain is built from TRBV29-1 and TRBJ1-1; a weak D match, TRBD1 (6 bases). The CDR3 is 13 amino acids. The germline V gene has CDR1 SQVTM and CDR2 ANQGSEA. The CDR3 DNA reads TGCAGCCTTGAGGGGGGCCTGAACACTGAAGCTTTCTTT. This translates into CSLEGGLNTEAFF. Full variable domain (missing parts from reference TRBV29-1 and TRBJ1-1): SAVISQKPSRDICQRGTSLTIQCQVDSQVTMMFWYRQQPGQSLTLIATANQGSEATYESGFVIDKFPISRPNLTFSTLTVSNMSPEDSSIYLCSLEGGLNTEAFFGQGTRLTVV.

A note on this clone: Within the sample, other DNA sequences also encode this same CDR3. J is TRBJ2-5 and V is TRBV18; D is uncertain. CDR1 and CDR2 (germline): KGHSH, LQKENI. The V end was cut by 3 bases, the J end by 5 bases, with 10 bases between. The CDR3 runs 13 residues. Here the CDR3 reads CASSPLDGETQYF. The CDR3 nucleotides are TGTGCCAGCTCACCTCTCGATGGGGAGACCCAGTACTTC.

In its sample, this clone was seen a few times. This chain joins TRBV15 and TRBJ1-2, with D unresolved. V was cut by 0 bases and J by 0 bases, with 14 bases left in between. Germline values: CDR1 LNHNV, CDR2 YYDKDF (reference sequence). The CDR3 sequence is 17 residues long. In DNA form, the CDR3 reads TGTGCCACCAGCAGAGATTTATCGACTCAAACTAACTATGGCTACACCTTC. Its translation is CATSRDLSTQTNYGYTF.

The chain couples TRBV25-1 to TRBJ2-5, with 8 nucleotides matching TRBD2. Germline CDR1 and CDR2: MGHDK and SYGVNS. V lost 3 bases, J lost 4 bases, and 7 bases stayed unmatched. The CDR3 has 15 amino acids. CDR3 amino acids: CASSEPAGVLETQYF. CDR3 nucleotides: TGTGCCAGCAGTGAGCCAGCGGGAGTATTAGAGACCCAGTACTTC.

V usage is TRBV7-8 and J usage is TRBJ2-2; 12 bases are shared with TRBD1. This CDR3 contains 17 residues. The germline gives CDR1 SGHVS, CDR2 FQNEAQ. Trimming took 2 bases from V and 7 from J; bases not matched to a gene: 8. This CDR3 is CASSLTGTGGAYGELFF. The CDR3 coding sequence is TGTGCCAGCAGCTTAACCGGGACAGGGGGCGCGTACGGGGAGCTGTTTTTT.

The CDR3 DNA reads as TGTGCCAGCAGCTTAGGTCCGGGACAGGGGGATGAAAAACTGTTTTTT. Amino acids: CASSLGPGQGDEKLFF. The chain is built from TRBV11-2 and TRBJ1-4; TRBD1 agrees at 11 bases. V shed 1 base, J shed 6 bases, and the junction held 4 bases outside the gene matches. CDR3 length: 16 amino acids. Germline V gene lookup returns CDR1 SGHAT and CDR2 FQNNGV.

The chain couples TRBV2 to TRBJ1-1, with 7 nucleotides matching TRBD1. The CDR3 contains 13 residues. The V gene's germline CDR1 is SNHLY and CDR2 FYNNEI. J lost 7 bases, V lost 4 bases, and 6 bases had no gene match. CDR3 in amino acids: CASSVAGGFEAFF. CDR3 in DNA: TGTGCCAGCAGTGTCGCAGGGGGTTTTGAAGCTTTCTTT. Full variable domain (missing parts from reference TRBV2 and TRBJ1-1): EPEVTQTPSHQVTQMGQEVILRCVPISNHLYFYWYRQILGQKVEFLVSFYNNEISEKSEIFDDQFSVERPDGSNFTLKIRSTKLEDSAMYFCASSVAGGFEAFFGQGTRLTVV.

The CDR3 DNA is TGTGCCAGCAGCAAAGATAGATTGAACACTGAAGCTTTCTTT. Protein product: CASSKDRLNTEAFF. The V call is TRBV7-9, the J call TRBJ1-1; no definite D call. Germline loops: CDR1 SEHNR, CDR2 FQNEAQ (reference sequence). Trimming took 5 bases from V and 0 from J, leaving 10 bases between them. There are 14 residues in the CDR3.

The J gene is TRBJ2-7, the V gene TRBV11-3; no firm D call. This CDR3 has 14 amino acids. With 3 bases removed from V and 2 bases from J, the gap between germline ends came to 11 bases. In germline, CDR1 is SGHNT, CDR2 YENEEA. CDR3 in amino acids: CASSLSHETYEQYV. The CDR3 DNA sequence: TGTGCCAGCAGCTTGAGCCACGAGACCTACGAGCAGTACGTC.